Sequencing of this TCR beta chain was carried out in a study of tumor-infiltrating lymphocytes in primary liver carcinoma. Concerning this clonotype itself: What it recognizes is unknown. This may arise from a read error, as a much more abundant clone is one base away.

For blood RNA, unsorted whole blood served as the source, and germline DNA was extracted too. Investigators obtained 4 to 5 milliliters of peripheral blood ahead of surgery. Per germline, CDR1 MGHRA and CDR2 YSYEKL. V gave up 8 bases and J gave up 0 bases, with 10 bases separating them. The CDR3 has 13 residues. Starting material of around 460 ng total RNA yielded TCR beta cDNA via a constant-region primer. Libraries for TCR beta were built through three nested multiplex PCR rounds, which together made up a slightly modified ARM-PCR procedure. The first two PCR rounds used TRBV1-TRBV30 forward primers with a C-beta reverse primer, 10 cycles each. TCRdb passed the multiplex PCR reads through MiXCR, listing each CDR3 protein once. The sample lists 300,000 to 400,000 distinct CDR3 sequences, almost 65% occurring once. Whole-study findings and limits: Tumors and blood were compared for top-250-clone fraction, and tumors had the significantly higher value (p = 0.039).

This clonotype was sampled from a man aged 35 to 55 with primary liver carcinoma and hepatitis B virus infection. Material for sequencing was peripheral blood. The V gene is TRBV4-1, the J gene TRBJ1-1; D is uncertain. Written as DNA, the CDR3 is TGCGCCAGCTCGGCGACTCTGAACACTGAAGCTTTCTTT. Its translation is CASSATLNTEAFF.